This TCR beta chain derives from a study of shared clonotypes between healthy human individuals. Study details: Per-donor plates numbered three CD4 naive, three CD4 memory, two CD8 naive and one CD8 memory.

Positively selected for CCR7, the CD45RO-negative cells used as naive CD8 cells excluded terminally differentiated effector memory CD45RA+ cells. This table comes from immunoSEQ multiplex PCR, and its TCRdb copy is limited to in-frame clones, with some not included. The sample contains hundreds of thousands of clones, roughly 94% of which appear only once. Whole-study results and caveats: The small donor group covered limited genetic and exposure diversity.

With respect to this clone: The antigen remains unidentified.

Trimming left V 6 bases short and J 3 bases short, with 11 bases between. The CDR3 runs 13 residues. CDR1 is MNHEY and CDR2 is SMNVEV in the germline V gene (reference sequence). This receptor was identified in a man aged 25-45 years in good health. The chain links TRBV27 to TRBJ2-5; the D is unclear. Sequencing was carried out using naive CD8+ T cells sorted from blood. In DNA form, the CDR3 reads TGTGCCAGCAGCCCTGGGTCGGAAGAGACCCAGTACTTC. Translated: CASSPGSEETQYF.